These 21 T cell receptor beta chains were sequenced from one sample in a study of cytomegalovirus exposure and HLA in healthy donors. PCR involved 60 Vbeta and 13 Jbeta primers. Sequenced by immunoSEQ multiplex PCR; TCRdb stores in-frame clones only, minus some. The sample lists around 120,000 clones, approximately 80% seen once, with about 0.25% in the top ten. The source material was PBMCs. The receptor set was obtained from a man between 50 and 59 years old in good health and CMV-seronegative.

V usage is TRBV5-1 and J usage is TRBJ2-7; 7 nucleotides agree with TRBD1. Germline CDR1 and CDR2: SGHRS and YFSETQ. The trim removed 0 bases at V and 2 bases at J, leaving 5 bases unmatched. The CDR3 is 15 amino acids. The CDR3 protein is CASSLDPGTAYEQYF. The CDR3 coding sequence is TGCGCCAGCAGCTTGGACCCCGGGACAGCCTACGAGCAGTACTTC.

This rearrangement joins TRBV2 to TRBJ2-7; TRBD2 matches 10 bases. CDR1 is SNHLY, CDR2 FYNNEI, per germline. J gave up 4 bases and V 8 bases, and 8 bases lay outside the gene matches. The CDR3 loop spans 14 amino acids. The CDR3 region is CASRRLAGVYEQYF. The CDR3 DNA follows: TGTGCCAGCCGCCGTCTAGCGGGGGTTTACGAGCAGTACTTC.

The chain carries TRBV7-3 and TRBJ2-1; TRBD2 agrees at 13 bases. Per the germline V gene, CDR1 is SGHTA and CDR2 is FQGTGA. The CDR3 is made up of 19 amino acids. V gave up 1 base and J gave up 0 bases; unmatched junction bases: 6. This chain's CDR3 is CASSLKLAGGISSYNEQFF. The CDR3, as DNA: TGTGCCAGCAGCTTAAAACTAGCGGGGGGGATAAGCTCCTACAATGAGCAGTTCTTC.

The rearrangement uses TRBV28 and TRBJ1-3; D not certain. CDR3 size: 15 residues. V dropped 6 bases and J dropped 7 bases, with 19 bases sitting between them. Germline V gene sequence: CDR1 MDHEN, CDR2 SYDVKM. The CDR3 loop reads CASSRPAPGGNTIYF. Here the CDR3 DNA reads TGTGCCAGCAGCCGCCCGGCCCCCGGCGGGAACACCATATATTTT. The complete variable domain, with remaining parts taken from reference TRBV28 and TRBJ1-3, reads DVKVTQSSRYLVKRTGEKVFLECVQDMDHENMFWYRQDPGLGLRLIYFSYDVKMKEKGDIPEGYSVSREKKERFSLILESASTNQTSMYLCASSRPAPGGNTIYFGEGSWLTVV.

This chain uses TRBV9 with TRBJ2-5, with D tentatively TRBD2 (6 bases). Germline-derived CDR1 and CDR2 are SGDLS and YYNGEE. V gave up 2 bases and J gave up 5 bases, with 13 bases separating them. The CDR3 is 14 residues long. The CDR3 sequence: CASSVGGSGETQYF. The CDR3 nucleotides are TGTGCCAGCAGCGTGGGGGGATCGGGGGAGACCCAGTACTTC.

The V call is TRBV2, the J call TRBJ1-5; 7 positions match TRBD1. This CDR3 has 13 residues. CDR1 and CDR2 from the germline V gene are SNHLY and FYNNEI. The trim removed 6 bases at V and 7 bases at J, leaving 6 bases unmatched. Here the CDR3 DNA reads TGTGCCAGCAGCCCAGGGGGATGGCAGCCCCAGCATTTT. Translated, it gives CASSPGGWQPQHF.

The count of this clone is one. The chain joins TRBV4-2 to TRBJ1-3; D is possibly TRBD1 (5 bases). Germline V lookup: CDR1 LGHNA, CDR2 YNFKEQ. This CDR3 is 16 amino acids long. Trimming removed 1 base at V and 0 bases at J, with 10 bases between. For the CDR3, the DNA is TGTGCCAGCAGCCAAGGGGGCGCTGTCTCTGGAAACACCATATATTTT. Encoded protein: CASSQGGAVSGNTIYF.

The chain carries TRBV6-6 and TRBJ2-5; no reliable D call. The germline CDR1 and CDR2 sequences are MNHNY and SVGAGI (reference sequence). This CDR3 spans 14 amino acids. V shed 0 bases and J shed 2 bases, with 7 bases lying between them. CDR3 in amino acids: CASSYSTAQETQYF. The CDR3 coding sequence is TGTGCCAGCAGTTACTCGACTGCTCAAGAGACCCAGTACTTC.

The chain couples TRBV4-1 to TRBJ1-5; 7 bases fit TRBD1. This CDR3 spans 15 amino acids. The V and J ends lost 1 base and 9 bases, in that order; junction bases with no gene match: 9. Germline lookup yields CDR1 MGHRA and CDR2 YSYEKL. CDR3 in DNA: TGCGCCAGCAGCCAAGGATCAGGGGGATACGGGCCCCAGCATTTT. Encoded protein: CASSQGSGGYGPQHF.

This chain uses TRBV10-3 with TRBJ2-1; tentatively, D is TRBD2 (5 bases). Trimming stripped 0 bases from V and 0 bases from J, with 6 bases between. The CDR3 contains 15 residues. CDR1 is ENHRY and CDR2 is SYGVKD in the germline V gene. CDR3 in DNA: TGTGCCATCAGTGAGTCTAGCGCCTCCTACAATGAGCAGTTCTTC. Translation gives CAISESSASYNEQFF.

The J gene is TRBJ1-1, the V gene TRBV6-1; D is unclear. This CDR3 is built from 11 residues. Trimming shortened V by 2 bases and J by 7 bases, and 5 bases separated the two germline ends. The germline V gene has CDR1 MNHNS and CDR2 SASEGT. The CDR3 DNA is TGTGCCAGCAGTGAACCCCGTGAAGCTTTCTTT. This encodes CASSEPREAFF.

The V call is TRBV4-3, the J call TRBJ2-7, with D possibly matching TRBD2 (7 bases). The CDR3 has 15 amino acids. V was trimmed by 4 bases and J by 3 bases, leaving 16 bases between them. In germline, CDR1 is LGHNA, CDR2 YSLEER. CDR3 protein: CASSPGGGALYEQYF. The CDR3, as DNA: TGCGCCAGCAGCCCTGGAGGGGGGGCGCTCTACGAGCAGTACTTC.

This clone was picked up a small number of times. This chain uses TRBV11-2 with TRBJ2-7, with D maybe TRBD2 (6 bases). Per the germline V gene, CDR1 is SGHAT and CDR2 is FQNNGV. The CDR3 is 16 amino acids. The ends were cut back, 6 bases at V and 0 bases at J, with 18 bases in the middle. This CDR3 is CASRPGGGSLSYEQYF. CDR3 nucleotide sequence: TGTGCCAGCAGGCCCGGCGGAGGGTCGCTCTCCTACGAGCAGTACTTC.

The rearrangement joins TRBV5-4 to TRBJ2-3; the D gene is possibly TRBD2 (7 bases). There are 15 residues in the CDR3. Germline V CDR1 and CDR2: SGHNT, YYREEE (reference sequence). V lost 0 bases and J 4 bases, leaving 12 bases between the germline ends. Here the CDR3 reads CASSLGLGGADTQYF. The CDR3 region has the DNA TGTGCCAGCAGCTTGGGGTTAGGGGGGGCAGATACGCAGTATTTT.

This clone was observed a few times. The rearrangement joins TRBV10-3 to TRBJ1-6, with D perhaps TRBD1 (6 bases). The germline V gene encodes CDR1 ENHRY and CDR2 SYGVKD. V lost 5 bases to trimming and J lost 8 bases, with 10 bases between them. There are 13 residues in the CDR3. The CDR3 DNA reads TGTGCCATCAGTTGGGACACCTATTCACCCCTCCACTTT. Translated, it gives CAISWDTYSPLHF.

The V gene is TRBV7-9, the J gene TRBJ1-5, with TRBD1 matching 7 bases. V gave up 4 bases and J gave up 3 bases; unmatched junction bases: 6. Germline CDR1 SEHNR, CDR2 FQNEAQ (reference sequence). The CDR3 is 15 residues long. CDR3 amino acids: CASSSGDSFNQPQHF. CDR3 nucleotide sequence: TGTGCCAGCAGCTCCGGGGACAGCTTCAATCAGCCCCAGCATTTT. The variable domain in full, completed from reference TRBV7-9 and TRBJ1-5, reads DTGVSQNPRHKITKRGQNVTFRCDPISEHNRLYWYRQTLGQGPEFLTYFQNEAQLEKSRLLSDRFSAERPKGSFSTLEIQRTEQGDSAMYLCASSSGDSFNQPQHFGDGTRLSIL.

The chain uses TRBV6-1 and TRBJ2-7, with 9 bases fitting TRBD2. The CDR3 totals 15 residues. The V segment lost 7 bases and the J segment 1 base; nucleotides outside the gene matches: 8. Per germline, CDR1 MNHNS and CDR2 SASEGT. The CDR3 DNA sequence: TGTGCCAGCAATCCGACTAGCGGTCTATCCTACGAGCAGTACTTC. This encodes CASNPTSGLSYEQYF.

J is TRBJ2-7 and V is TRBV5-8, with 8 bases identical to TRBD1. This CDR3 comprises 14 residues. The V and J ends lost 2 bases and 6 bases, in that order; junction bases with no gene match: 7. Germline CDR1 SGHTS, CDR2 YDEGEE. The CDR3 sequence is CASSLGQGWSEQYF. The CDR3 coding sequence is TGTGCCAGCAGCTTAGGACAGGGATGGAGCGAGCAGTACTTC.

The chain recombines TRBV19 with TRBJ2-7; D perhaps matches TRBD1 (6 bases). This CDR3 contains 13 residues. V shed 3 bases and J shed 7 bases, with 13 bases lying between them. Germline V CDR1 and CDR2: LNHDA, SQIVND (reference sequence). The chain's CDR3 is CASSMGTSGEQYF. In DNA form, the CDR3 reads TGTGCCAGTAGTATGGGGACATCGGGGGAGCAGTACTTC.

This clone was seen more than once but under ten times. The chain couples TRBV19 to TRBJ2-2; perhaps TRBD2 as D (5 bases). Germline CDR1 LNHDA, CDR2 SQIVND (reference sequence). V was clipped by 10 bases and J by 1 base, with 7 bases between them. The CDR3 extends over 12 amino acids. CDR3 residues: CATGKNTGELFF. As DNA, the CDR3 is TGTGCCACCGGGAAGAACACCGGGGAGCTGTTTTTT.

This chain joins TRBV19 and TRBJ1-5; TRBD1 is a possible D gene (5 bases). The length of the CDR3 is 13 residues. Germline CDR1 LNHDA, CDR2 SQIVND (reference sequence). V was clipped by 4 bases and J by 6 bases, with 10 bases between them. CDR3 in amino acids: CASSSQGGQPQHF. The CDR3 DNA follows: TGTGCCAGTAGTAGCCAGGGAGGTCAGCCCCAGCATTTT.